The 27 T cell receptor beta chains reported below all come from one sample, sequenced in a study of T cells in Graves' hyperthyroidism and ophthalmopathy. Regions amplified from RNA transcripts were the TCR beta CDR3 regions. The HTBI primer set was used in a first-round RT-PCR of the TCR CDR3. A single record per CDR3 protein comes from TCRdb applying MiXCR to the multiplex PCR reads. The profile shows approximately 40,000 distinct CDR3 sequences, about 50% of them singletons. The sequencing input was blood. The receptors were sampled from a man aged 35 to 55 with Graves' ophthalmopathy.

By proportion, this clonotype is medium-sized. V is TRBV15 and J is TRBJ1-5, with D hard to call. The germline V gene has CDR1 LNHNV and CDR2 YYDKDF (reference sequence). With 0 bases removed from V and 1 base from J, the gap between germline ends came to 7 bases. The CDR3 extends over 15 amino acids. CDR3 sequence (DNA): TGTGCCACCAGCAGAGATCTTCGCAGCAATCAGCCCCAGCATTTT. It codes for CATSRDLRSNQPQHF. The variable domain in full, completed from reference TRBV15 and TRBJ1-5, reads DAMVIQNPRYQVTQFGKPVTLSCSQTLNHNVMYWYQQKSSQAPKLLFHYYDKDFNNEADTPDNFQSRRPNTSFCFLDIRSPGLGDTAMYLCATSRDLRSNQPQHFGDGTRLSIL.

This clonotype counts as medium-sized. The chain carries TRBV10-3 and TRBJ1-2; TRBD1 is a possible D gene (6 bases). Trimming cost V 0 bases and J 5 bases, with 13 bases left between them. Germline-derived CDR1 and CDR2 are ENHRY and SYGVKD. The CDR3 length is 15 residues. CDR3 sequence (DNA): TGTGCCATCAGTGAGTCGAACAGGGCCTCTTATGGCTACACCTTC. Its protein is CAISESNRASYGYTF.

As for this clonotype: One end of the junction does not line up with germline, which may come from a read error. The V call is TRBV29-1, the J call TRBJ1-1; unclear D gene. The V gene's germline CDR1 is SQVTM and CDR2 ANQGSEA. This CDR3 region has 14 residues. The CDR3 DNA is TGCAGCGTTGGATCTTGGGGTGCCCTACATGAAGCCTTCTTT. Encoded protein: CSVGSWGALHEAFF.

This clonotype has at least ten counts. The chain joins TRBV2 to TRBJ2-2, with 8 bases that match TRBD1. The CDR3 runs 14 residues. J lost 6 bases, V lost 6 bases, and 6 bases had no gene match. Germline V gene lookup returns CDR1 SNHLY and CDR2 FYNNEI. Written as DNA, the CDR3 is TGTGCCAGCAGGGCAGGGGGCGCGGCCGGGGAGCTGTTTTTT. Protein: CASRAGGAAGELFF.

This clonotype was detected many times. V is TRBV25-1 and J is TRBJ2-1; D not certain. The V and J ends lost 1 base and 6 bases respectively, with 1 base between them. CDR3 length: 11 amino acids. Germline values: CDR1 MGHDK, CDR2 SYGVNS. CDR3 sequence reads: CASSEFNEQFF. CDR3 in DNA: TGTGCCAGCAGTGAATTCAATGAGCAGTTCTTC.

This clonotype was counted many times. This chain links TRBV6-2 or TRBV6-3 with TRBJ1-6; D gene ambiguous. The germline V gene has CDR1 MNHEY and CDR2 SVGEGT. V lost 10 bases, J lost 10 bases, and 20 bases lay in between. The CDR3 runs to 14 residues. The CDR3 loop is CATSLTVIGSPLHF. CDR3 nucleotide sequence: TGTGCCACCTCCCTCACGGTGATAGGCTCACCCCTCCACTTT.

Turning to this clonotype: The junction shows a germline mismatch at one end, possibly a read error. This chain connects TRBV5-1 to TRBJ2-2, with a possible D match to TRBD2 (5 bases). The V gene's germline CDR1 is SGHRS and CDR2 YFSETQ. The CDR3 has 12 amino acids. The CDR3 spells CASWWESGELPF. DNA of the CDR3: TGCGCCAGCTGGTGGGAGTCCGGGGAGCTGCCTTTT.

This clonotype was seen repeatedly, ten times or more. This chain uses TRBV3-1 with TRBJ1-1, with D possibly TRBD1 on 5 matching bases. CDR3 length: 13 residues. CDR1 and CDR2 (germline): LGHDT, YNNKEL (reference sequence). V gave up 3 bases and J gave up 8 bases, with 13 bases separating them. DNA of the CDR3: TGTGCCAGCAGCCACGGACACCACCCCGAAGCTTTCTTT. Protein: CASSHGHHPEAFF. The full variable domain, its missing parts supplied by reference TRBV3-1 and TRBJ1-1, is DTAVSQTPKYLVTQMGNDKSIKCEQNLGHDTMYWYKQDSKKFLKIMFSYNNKELIINETVPNRFSPKSPDKAHLNLHINSLELGDSAVYFCASSHGHHPEAFFGQGTRLTVV.

The chain combines TRBV9 with TRBJ2-3; D is perhaps TRBD1 or TRBD2 (6 bases each). Germline V gene sequence: CDR1 SGDLS, CDR2 YYNGEE. The CDR3 has 12 residues. Trimming removed 7 bases at V and 4 bases at J, with 10 bases between. The CDR3 sequence is CASGGLADTQYF. CDR3 nucleotides: TGTGCCAGCGGGGGGCTGGCAGATACGCAGTATTTT.

The chain links TRBV7-9 to TRBJ2-7, with D perhaps TRBD1 or TRBD2 (6 bases each). The germline V gene has CDR1 SEHNR and CDR2 FQNEAQ (reference sequence). There are 13 residues in the CDR3. V was pared by 4 bases and J by 3 bases, with 10 bases between. CDR3 DNA sequence: TGTGCCAGCAGCTCGGGGGCAGTCTACGAGCAGTACTTC. This codes for CASSSGAVYEQYF.

In its sample, this clonotype was seen many times. The rearrangement joins TRBV28 to TRBJ2-7; 7 bases line up with TRBD2. The J segment lost 5 bases and the V segment lost 5 bases, leaving 12 bases of the junction unmatched. The CDR3 contains 15 residues. Germline V CDR1 and CDR2: MDHEN, SYDVKM. The CDR3 reads CASSPPGGGSHEQYF. For the CDR3, the DNA is TGTGCCAGCAGTCCCCCTGGGGGGGGGAGTCACGAGCAGTACTTC.

In this sample, this clonotype turned up many times. The chain is built from TRBV3-1 and TRBJ2-1; no clear D gene. Trimming left V 0 bases short and J 3 bases short, with 6 bases between. This CDR3 has 14 amino acids. Germline V gene lookup returns CDR1 LGHDT and CDR2 YNNKEL (reference sequence). Here the CDR3 reads CASSQDQSYNEQFF. CDR3 in DNA: TGTGCCAGCAGCCAAGATCAGAGCTACAATGAGCAGTTCTTC.

This clonotype was seen ten or more times. The rearrangement links TRBV29-1 to TRBJ1-1; weak D call: TRBD1 (5 bases). The germline gives CDR1 SQVTM, CDR2 ANQGSEA. This CDR3 has 11 amino acids. V lost 6 bases and J lost 4, with 9 bases in between. The CDR3 sequence is CSVGGGTEAFF. The CDR3 DNA sequence: TGCAGCGTGGGGGGGGGCACTGAAGCTTTCTTT. The complete variable domain, with remaining parts taken from reference TRBV29-1 and TRBJ1-1, reads SAVISQKPSRDICQRGTSLTIQCQVDSQVTMMFWYRQQPGQSLTLIATANQGSEATYESGFVIDKFPISRPNLTFSTLTVSNMSPEDSSIYLCSVGGGTEAFFGQGTRLTVV.

The chain uses TRBV7-3 and TRBJ1-2; TRBD1 aligns across 10 bases. The CDR3 sequence is 14 residues long. Germline V gene lookup returns CDR1 SGHTA and CDR2 FQGTGA. V shed 2 bases and J 6 bases; nucleotides not matched to a gene: 3. This CDR3 is CASSLVGTGDGYTF. The CDR3 nucleotides read TGTGCCAGCAGCTTAGTTGGGACAGGGGATGGCTACACCTTC.

Comments on this clonotype: Since the CDR3 does not end with the conserved phenylalanine or tryptophan, this likely comes from a read error. The limits of the CDR3 on the DNA are not certain, so only TCRdb's listed CDR3 is given. The chain recombines TRBV7-3 with TRBJ2-3; TRBD1, the D gene given by the table, was not confirmed from the DNA. The CDR3 totals 11 residues, both ends included. The germline V gene encodes CDR1 SGHTA and CDR2 FQGTGA. The CDR3 here is CASSLGRGGTY.

This clonotype is judged medium-sized. The V call is TRBV20-1, the J call TRBJ2-5; no clear D gene. The germline V and J ends were trimmed by 8 bases and 5 bases, with 9 bases remaining between them. CDR3 length: 10 amino acids. From germline, CDR1 is DFQATT and CDR2 SNEGSKA (reference sequence). This chain's CDR3 is CSYGRETQYF. The CDR3 DNA sequence: TGCAGTTATGGCAGGGAGACCCAGTACTTC.

Only one count was recorded for this clonotype. This rearrangement joins TRBV20-1 to TRBJ1-1; no firm D call. The CDR3 extends over 14 amino acids. CDR1 is DFQATT, CDR2 SNEGSKA, per germline (reference sequence). Trimming took 1 base from V and 4 from J, leaving 13 bases between them. Written as DNA, the CDR3 is TGCAGTGCTAGAGGCGAAGACGTGGGCACTGAAGCTTTCTTT. It translates to CSARGEDVGTEAFF.

V is TRBV11-3 and J is TRBJ2-3; the match to TRBD1 covers 10 bases. Per the germline V gene, CDR1 is SGHNT and CDR2 is YENEEA. The CDR3 extends over 16 amino acids. Trimming took 5 bases from V and 3 from J; bases not matched to a gene: 8. The DNA of the CDR3 is TGTGCCAGCAGCGGGCGCGGGACAGGGGTGACAGATACGCAGTATTTT. It translates to CASSGRGTGVTDTQYF.

This clonotype was counted ten times or more. The V gene is TRBV5-8, the J gene TRBJ1-5, with D maybe TRBD1 (6 bases). The CDR3 has 16 amino acids. Trimming cost V 4 bases and J 2 bases, with 16 bases left between them. Germline CDR1 reads SGHTS; CDR2 reads YDEGEE. The CDR3 bases are TGTGCCAGCAGCCTGCACACAGGGATGGGCAATCAGCCCCAGCATTTT. It encodes CASSLHTGMGNQPQHF. The variable domain in full, with the rest retrieved from reference TRBV5-8 and TRBJ1-5, is EAGVTQSPTHLIKTRGQQATLRCSPISGHTSVYWYQQALGLGLQFLLWYDEGEERNRGNFPPRFSGRQFPNYSSELNVNALELEDSALYLCASSLHTGMGNQPQHFGDGTRLSIL.

Sample share makes this clonotype medium-sized. V gene TRBV7-3 combines with J gene TRBJ2-2; no clear D gene. The CDR3 covers 12 residues. With 5 bases removed from V and 7 bases from J, the gap between germline ends came to 8 bases. In germline, CDR1 is SGHTA, CDR2 FQGTGA. The CDR3 nucleotides read TGTGCCAGCAGCCCCGCTGGCGGGGAGCTGTTTTTT. It specifies CASSPAGGELFF.

This clonotype was observed many times. V and J are TRBV5-1 and TRBJ1-1, with 8 bases matching TRBD1. In germline, CDR1 is SGHRS, CDR2 YFSETQ. V lost 5 bases and J lost 1; bases outside the gene matches: 7. The CDR3 contains 15 residues. Here the CDR3 reads CASRERQGSNTEAFF. The CDR3 DNA reads as TGCGCCAGCAGAGAAAGACAGGGGTCGAACACTGAAGCTTTCTTT. Full variable domain (rest looked up from reference TRBV5-1 and TRBJ1-1): KAGVTQTPRYLIKTRGQQVTLSCSPISGHRSVSWYQQTPGQGLQFLFEYFSETQRNKGNFPGRFSGRQFSNSRSEMNVSTLELGDSALYLCASRERQGSNTEAFFGQGTRLTVV.

This clonotype showed up many times. CDR3 nucleotide sequence: TGTGCCAGCAGGCCTGACAGGGGTTCCGGCACCGGGGAGCTGTTTTTT. This gives the protein CASRPDRGSGTGELFF. The V and J genes are TRBV6-2 or TRBV6-3 and TRBJ2-2, with 8 bases that match TRBD1. The junction had 10 bases not matched to a gene; V was cut back by 6 bases and J by 4 bases. The CDR3 contains 16 residues. Germline CDR1 reads MNHEY; CDR2 reads SVGEGT.

The chain joins TRBV9 to TRBJ2-7; possibly TRBD2 for D (5 bases). Germline V gene data show CDR1 as SGDLS and CDR2 as YYNGEE. The CDR3 spans 14 residues. V lost 0 bases and J 5 bases, leaving 12 bases between the germline ends. The CDR3 protein is CASSVVGDWDEQYF. The CDR3 DNA reads as TGTGCCAGCAGCGTAGTCGGGGATTGGGACGAGCAGTACTTC.

This chain uses TRBV10-3 with TRBJ2-7; D unclear. From germline, CDR1 is ENHRY and CDR2 SYGVKD. This CDR3 has 15 residues. With 6 bases removed from V and 2 bases from J, the gap between germline ends came to 17 bases. The CDR3 region has the DNA TGTGCCATCAGGGGTCGCCCAGACCTCACCTACGAGCAGTACTTC. Protein sequence: CAIRGRPDLTYEQYF.

Here the CDR3 DNA reads TGTGCCAGCAGCTTCGGGGTTCGCGAGCAGTATTTT. It specifies CASSFGVREQYF. The gene calls are TRBV7-2 and TRBJ2-3; D may be TRBD2 (5 bases). Germline values: CDR1 SGHTA, CDR2 FQGNSA. This CDR3 has 12 residues. V gave up 3 bases and J gave up 11 bases, with 12 bases separating them.

As regards this clonotype: Lacking the conserved final phenylalanine or tryptophan, this CDR3 likely reflects a read error. The limits of the CDR3 on the DNA are not certain, so only TCRdb's listed CDR3 is given. V usage is TRBV12-3 or TRBV12-4 and J usage is TRBJ2-2; the D call TRBD1 from the table was never checked on the DNA. The CDR3 is 15 residues long, counting both termini. The CDR3: CASSRQATNTGERFC.

Ten or more counts support this clonotype. The chain employs TRBV7-6 and TRBJ2-7, with no clear D. The V and J ends lost 5 bases and 3 bases respectively, with 11 bases between them. This CDR3 spans 13 amino acids. The germline V gene encodes CDR1 SGHVS and CDR2 FNYEAQ. CDR3 in amino acids: CASSQLHGYEQYF. For the CDR3, the DNA is TGTGCCAGCAGCCAACTCCACGGCTACGAGCAGTACTTC.